The 13 T cell receptor beta chains reported below all come from one sample, sequenced in a study of T cells in Graves' hyperthyroidism and ophthalmopathy. Amplification targeted TCR beta CDR3 regions from RNA transcripts. In the first-round RT-PCR of the TCR CDR3, the HTBI primer set was used. TCRdb analysed the multiplex PCR reads with MiXCR anew, one entry per CDR3 protein. The repertoire consists of about 640,000 distinct CDR3 sequences, with about 14% occurring once and the leading ten covering approximately 13%. The sample consisted of blood. Every receptor here comes from a woman aged 45-65 years with Graves' ophthalmopathy.

This clonotype was seen repeatedly, ten times or more. J is TRBJ1-5 and V is TRBV28; D might be TRBD1 (5 bases). Germline-derived CDR1 and CDR2 are MDHEN and SYDVKM. V was shortened by 7 bases and J by 4 bases, with 20 bases between the two germline ends. There are 16 residues in the CDR3. The CDR3 protein is CASIPRLLGVNQPQHF. CDR3 bases: TGTGCCAGCATCCCTAGACTTCTGGGGGTAAATCAGCCCCAGCATTTT.

Many counts were recorded for this clonotype. CDR3 DNA: TGTGCCTGGAATAAGGGTCGAGACAATGAGCAGTTCTTC. It is translated as CAWNKGRDNEQFF. The chain uses TRBV30 and TRBJ2-1; D unresolved. Trimming shortened V by 4 bases and J by 5 bases, and 12 bases separated the two germline ends. CDR1 is GTSNPN and CDR2 is SVGIG in the germline V gene (reference sequence). The CDR3 runs to 13 residues. The full variable domain, rest sourced from reference TRBV30 and TRBJ2-1, is SQTIHQWPATLVQPVGSPLSLECTVEGTSNPNLYWYRQAAGRGLQLLFYSVGIGQISSEVPQNLSASRPQDRQFILSSKKLLLSDSGFYLCAWNKGRDNEQFFGPGTRLTVL.

The table lists this clonotype with a few counts. V and J are TRBV10-2 and TRBJ1-1; a possible D gene is TRBD1 (5 bases). Trimming took off 6 bases at V and 10 bases at J, with 21 bases between the two ends. Germline V CDR1 and CDR2: WSHSY, SAAADI. The CDR3 contains 14 residues. Here the CDR3 DNA reads TGCGCCAGCAGAAACTCGGGACCGACCTCTGGAGCTTTCTTT. It translates to CASRNSGPTSGAFF.

This clonotype was picked up many times. The genes are TRBV12-3 or TRBV12-4 and TRBJ1-2, with TRBD1 matching over 7 bases. Losses at the gene ends were 1 base for V and 5 bases for J; bases not matched to a gene: 16. This CDR3 is 18 amino acids long. The CDR3 sequence: CASSLERLDRRVSYGYTF. CDR3 DNA: TGTGCCAGCAGTTTAGAGCGATTGGACAGGAGAGTCTCGTATGGCTACACCTTC.

The chain links TRBV5-1 to TRBJ1-3; 7 bases are a match to TRBD1. CDR1 and CDR2 (germline): SGHRS, YFSETQ. This CDR3 has 16 residues. Trimming cost V 4 bases and J 3 bases; bases outside gene matches: 10. CDR3 bases: TGCGCCAGCAGCATGGACGGGACAGACGGTGGAAACACCATATATTTT. Its protein is CASSMDGTDGGNTIYF.

In its sample, this clonotype was seen a few times. CDR3 coding DNA: TGTGCCAGTAGTATATTTGTGCAGGGTTCTCAGCCCCAGCATTTT. Translated: CASSIFVQGSQPQHF. V is TRBV19 and J is TRBJ1-5; perhaps TRBD1 as D (5 bases). The CDR3 length is 15 residues. The V end lost 2 bases, the J end lost 6 bases, and 14 bases lay between the germline ends. Looked up from germline, CDR1 is LNHDA and CDR2 is SQIVND (reference sequence). The full variable domain, completed using reference TRBV19 and TRBJ1-5, is DGGITQSPKYLFRKEGQNVTLSCEQNLNHDAMYWYRQDPGQGLRLIYYSQIVNDFQKGDIAEGYSVSREKKESFPLTVTSAQKNPTAFYLCASSIFVQGSQPQHFGDGTRLSIL.

With respect to this clonotype: This may arise from a read error, as a much more abundant clone is one base away. The J gene is TRBJ2-4, the V gene TRBV11-2; no clear D gene. This CDR3 contains 13 residues. Germline-derived CDR1 and CDR2 are SGHAT and FQNNGV. This chain's CDR3 is CANSLDRVYIQYF. Written as DNA, the CDR3 is TGTGCCAACAGCTTAGATCGTGTTTACATTCAGTACTTC.

In regard to this clonotype: The junction shows a germline mismatch at one end, possibly a read error. This chain uses TRBV13 with TRBJ2-1, with D maybe TRBD1 (6 bases). CDR3 length equals 16 residues. Germline lookup yields CDR1 PRHDT and CDR2 FYEKMQ (reference sequence). CDR3 coding DNA: TGTGCCAGCAGCTCAATCACGGGACACCACTACAATGAGCAGCTCTTC. Its protein is CASSSITGHHYNEQLF.

This clonotype was counted many times. The V call is TRBV7-2, the J call TRBJ1-1, with 8 bases lining up with TRBD1. The CDR3 is made up of 18 amino acids. V was pared by 5 bases and J by 0 bases, with 14 bases of the junction left unmatched. Germline values: CDR1 SGHTA, CDR2 FQGNSA. CDR3 loop: CASSLGRTGSRVNTEAFF. The CDR3 region has the DNA TGTGCCAGCAGCCTAGGGAGGACAGGGTCGAGAGTGAACACTGAAGCTTTCTTT.

The sample holds many counts of this clonotype. J is TRBJ1-2 and V is TRBV3-1; 9 nucleotides line up with TRBD1. V was clipped by 4 bases and J by 6 bases; unmatched bases: 9. Germline V gene lookup returns CDR1 LGHDT and CDR2 YNNKEL (reference sequence). The CDR3 covers 15 residues. CDR3 DNA sequence: TGTGCCAGCAGCCTACTACCCGGGACAGGGAATGGCTACACCTTC. Protein product: CASSLLPGTGNGYTF.

This clonotype came up many times. The V call is TRBV29-1, the J call TRBJ2-1; 14 nucleotides align to TRBD2. Germline trimming cut 4 bases from V and 7 bases from J; bases unmatched to any gene: 15. CDR1 is SQVTM, CDR2 ANQGSEA, per germline. The length of the CDR3 is 18 residues. CDR3 DNA: TGCAGCGTTGCAAGTAGGGTGAGACTAGCGGGAGGGGTTAATGAGCAGTTCTTC. It specifies CSVASRVRLAGGVNEQFF.

The rearrangement links TRBV29-1 to TRBJ1-5; D might be TRBD1 (5 bases). The CDR3 loop spans 12 amino acids. The V end lost 0 bases, the J end lost 9 bases, and 9 bases lay between the germline ends. Per germline, CDR1 SQVTM and CDR2 ANQGSEA. The CDR3 nucleotides read TGCAGCGTTGAAGATGCGGGGGGGCCCCAGCATTTT. It translates to CSVEDAGGPQHF.

V and J are TRBV27 and TRBJ2-5; weak D call: TRBD1 (5 bases). This CDR3 comprises 14 residues. The germline V and J ends were trimmed by 4 bases and 4 bases, with 13 bases remaining between them. The germline V gene encodes CDR1 MNHEY and CDR2 SMNVEV (reference sequence). This chain's CDR3 is CASSYPARVETQYF. The DNA of the CDR3 is TGTGCCAGCAGTTACCCCGCCAGGGTAGAGACCCAGTACTTC.